What follows are 10 T cell receptor beta chains derived from one specimen sequenced in a study of PD-1 blockade in classical Hodgkin lymphoma. TCRdb's table, derived via immunoSEQ multiplex PCR, lists solely in-frame clones and lacks some. The sample yields 5,200 or so clones, about 65% seen once. Time point denoted: cycle 4 day 1 (C4D1), after less than 7 weeks of nivolumab. Relapse was seen in all patients after autologous stem cell transplantation, and brentuximab vedotin exposure was variable. CD8+ T cell isolation from thawed PBMCs was performed by magnetic negative selection. Source: CD8+ T cells from blood, taken before the fourth cycle of nivolumab. These receptors were collected from a human donor with classical Hodgkin lymphoma.

The gene calls are TRBV2 and TRBJ2-5, with 13 nucleotides matching TRBD2. After removal of 1 base from V and 5 bases from J, the junction contained 4 bases not matched to a gene. The CDR3 extends over 16 amino acids. Germline V gives CDR1 SNHLY, CDR2 FYNNEI. Here the CDR3 reads CASSEVLAGGPETQYF. CDR3 in DNA: TGTGCCAGCAGTGAAGTACTAGCGGGAGGGCCGGAGACCCAGTACTTC.

The chain has TRBV19 and TRBJ2-1, with 8 bases matching TRBD1. The germline V gene encodes CDR1 LNHDA and CDR2 SQIVND (reference sequence). The CDR3 covers 14 residues. V was clipped by 4 bases and J by 5 bases; unmatched bases: 4. CDR3 in DNA: TGTGCCAGTAGTACCGGGACAGGTCACAATGAGCAGTTCTTC. Translation: CASSTGTGHNEQFF.

V and J are TRBV30 and TRBJ2-7, with 8 bases fitting TRBD1. The CDR3 has 13 residues. The V gene's germline CDR1 is GTSNPN and CDR2 SVGIG (reference sequence). V lost 3 bases to trimming and J lost 3 bases; unmatched junction nucleotides: 4. The CDR3 nucleotides read TGTGCCTGGAGCGTAGGACAGGGCTACGAGCAGTACTTC. Translated, it gives CAWSVGQGYEQYF.

The chain combines TRBV4-1 with TRBJ2-4; no firm D call. The CDR3 runs 17 residues. The germline gives CDR1 MGHRA, CDR2 YSYEKL. Trimming removed 1 base from V and 2 bases from J, with 15 bases in between. The CDR3 DNA is TGCGCCAGCAGCCAAGGGGTTGGGGTCCCTTCCAAAAACATTCAGTACTTC. Protein product: CASSQGVGVPSKNIQYF.

The V gene is TRBV19, the J gene TRBJ2-3, with 8 bases aligning to TRBD1. The CDR3 contains 15 residues. The germline CDR1 and CDR2 sequences are LNHDA and SQIVND (reference sequence). V was pared by 4 bases and J by 4 bases, with 7 bases of the junction left unmatched. CDR3 in amino acids: CASSTTGVLADTQYF. DNA for the CDR3: TGTGCCAGTAGTACGACAGGGGTCTTGGCAGATACGCAGTATTTT.

This chain connects TRBV2 to TRBJ2-7; 7 positions match TRBD2. Trimming removed 3 bases from V and 3 bases from J; junction bases left unmatched: 2. Per the germline V gene, CDR1 is SNHLY and CDR2 is FYNNEI. The CDR3 runs 13 residues. CDR3 amino acids: CASSDGGVYEQYF. In DNA form, the CDR3 reads TGTGCCAGCAGTGATGGGGGGGTCTACGAGCAGTACTTC.

This clone showed up just a few times. The chain links TRBV2 to TRBJ1-1; D is possibly TRBD1 (6 bases). CDR1 is SNHLY, CDR2 FYNNEI, per germline. The CDR3 covers 13 residues. Between the trimmed V and J ends, which lost 6 bases and 4 bases, there was a span of 12 bases. The CDR3 coding sequence is TGTGCCAGCAGGGACAGTTTCGGCACTGAAGCTTTCTTT. Protein product: CASRDSFGTEAFF.

This clone was detected a few times. The chain recombines TRBV7-6 with TRBJ2-7; possible D gene TRBD1, 5 bases. This CDR3 has 14 residues. The germline V gene has CDR1 SGHVS and CDR2 FNYEAQ. V dropped 1 base and J dropped 1 base, with 8 bases sitting between them. The DNA for the CDR3 is TGTGCCAGCAGCTTAGACCCAGGGTCCTACGAGCAGTACTTC. Translation gives CASSLDPGSYEQYF.

This CDR3 is CATSPSSSSYEQYF. CDR3 sequence (DNA): TGTGCCACCAGCCCATCCTCCAGCTCCTACGAGCAGTACTTC. The V gene is TRBV15, the J gene TRBJ2-7; D uncertain. This CDR3 region has 14 residues. Germline V gene sequence: CDR1 LNHNV, CDR2 YYDKDF (reference sequence). Deletions cut 5 bases from V and 0 bases from J, with 11 bases between.

The gene calls are TRBV19 and TRBJ2-1; D unclear. The CDR3 extends over 15 amino acids. V lost 1 base and J 2 bases, leaving 9 bases between the germline ends. CDR1 is LNHDA and CDR2 is SQIVND in the germline V gene (reference sequence). The CDR3 loop is CASSIGSEAYNEQFF. The CDR3 DNA reads TGTGCCAGTAGTATAGGGTCCGAAGCCTACAATGAGCAGTTCTTC.